This record looks at one TCR beta chain sequence and its context. This entry is derived from a study of T cell responses to AZD1222 COVID-19 vaccine. The CDR3 covers 14 residues. The V end lost 1 base, the J end lost 0 bases, and 4 bases lay between the germline ends. Germline loops: CDR1 SGHAT, CDR2 FQNNGV. Assay: immunoSEQ multiplex PCR; the TCRdb copy retains only in-frame clones and omits some. This table holds roughly 26,000 clones, over 75% found once. The source material was peripheral blood, sampled 28 days after the second AZD1222 dose. The genes are TRBV11-2 and TRBJ1-3; D gene ambiguous. This TCR came from an adult who received the AZD1222 COVID-19 vaccine. CDR3 protein: CASSLGNSGNTIYF. The CDR3 DNA reads TGTGCCAGCAGCTTAGGGAACTCTGGAAACACCATATATTTT.